This is a list of T cell receptor beta chains from one sample in a study of T cells in Graves' hyperthyroidism and ophthalmopathy. TCRdb reprocessed the multiplex PCR reads via MiXCR and lists one record per CDR3 protein. This sample has 500,000 to 600,000 distinct CDR3 sequences, with 16% found just once. The source material was blood. The origin of the receptors is a young woman with Graves' hyperthyroidism. Both conserved end residues are part of each CDR3. D genes are given only for firm matches. Not every row has a clone size; where given, it reads once, few, many or a size class.

few	TRBV4-1	TRBJ2-4	TRBD1	TGCGCCAGCAGCCAAGAACGGGACAGAGTCTCATTAGCCAAAAACATTCAGTACTTC	CASSQERDRVSLAKNIQYF
many	TRBV12-5	TRBJ2-1	TRBD2	TGTGCTAGTGGTTTGTACTATTACCCGGGACTAGCGGGAGGGCCTGGGTACAATGAGCAGTTCTTC	CASGLYYYPGLAGGPGYNEQFF
many	TRBV2	TRBJ2-7	NA	TGTGCCAGCTCCGAGGACAACTACGAGCAGTACTTC	CASSEDNYEQYF
many	TRBV20-1	TRBJ2-7	TRBD2	TGCAGTGCTGCCACTAGCGGGAGGTTTTTCGAGCAGTACTTC	CSAATSGRFFEQYF
many	TRBV30	TRBJ2-7	NA	TGTGCCTGGAGTCCCGGGACGGGTGACTACGAGCAGTACTTC	CAWSPGTGDYEQYF
NA	TRBV5-1	TRBJ1-1	NA	TGCGCCAGCAGCTTGGGTTGGGGCAGGGGTAACACTGAAGCTTTCTTT	CASSLGWGRGNTEAFF
many	TRBV3-1	TRBJ1-1	NA	TGTGCCAGCAGCCAAGATGGGAACACTGAAGCTTTCTTT	CASSQDGNTEAFF
few	TRBV24-1	TRBJ1-2	TRBD1	TGTGCCACCAGTGACCCCGGGACAGGGAGCGGCTACACCTTC	CATSDPGTGSGYTF
few	TRBV4-1	TRBJ1-5	NA	TGCGCCAGCAGCCAGCATCCCCAGATCGCTGCCAATCAGCCCCAGCATTTT	CASSQHPQIAANQPQHF
few	TRBV5-6	TRBJ1-5	NA	TGTGCCAGCAGCCTCCGCCCAGGGCCCCAGCATTTT	CASSLRPGPQHF
many	TRBV2	TRBJ2-2	NA	TGTGCCATAGGGCAGGGCTCGAACACCGGGGAGCTGTTTTTT	CAIGQGSNTGELFF
few	TRBV20-1	TRBJ2-1	NA	TGCAGTGCTAAGGGAATATACAATGAGCAGTTCTTC	CSAKGIYNEQFF
NA	TRBV28	TRBJ2-5	NA	TGTGCCAGCAGTTCCCTACTCCGGGACATGGGGGAGACCCAGTACTTC	CASSSLLRDMGETQYF
NA	TRBV9	TRBJ1-4	NA	TGTGCCAGCAGCTTACATTGGGGCAGGGATGATGAAAAACTGTTTTTT	CASSLHWGRDDEKLFF
few	TRBV19	TRBJ2-7	TRBD1	TGTGCAAGTTCCACCCCAGGGGGCGAGCAGTACTTC	CASSTPGGEQYF
NA	TRBV20-1	TRBJ1-5	NA	TGCAGTGCTGCTCGGGGTTTTAATCAGCCCCAGCATTTT	CSAARGFNQPQHF
NA	TRBV19	TRBJ2-6	NA	TGTGCCAGTCGACAGTACCGCTCTGGGGCCAACGTCCTGACTTTC	CASRQYRSGANVLTF
many	TRBV20-1	TRBJ2-3	TRBD2	TGCAGTGCGGTGACTAGCGGGGGCTCAGATACGCAGTATTTT	CSAVTSGGSDTQYF
few	TRBV29-1	TRBJ2-1	TRBD1	TGCAGCGTTTCCCTTGACAGGGCATCCTACAATGAGCAGTTCTTC	CSVSLDRASYNEQFF
few	TRBV5-4	TRBJ2-5	NA	TGTGCCAGCAGCTTACAACAGGGGGAGGGAGAGACCCAGTACTTC	CASSLQQGEGETQYF
many	TRBV24-1	TRBJ1-1	TRBD1	TGTGCCGCCAAATCAGATCAGGGGGCTTCTGAAGCTTTCTTT	CAAKSDQGASEAFF
many	TRBV28	TRBJ2-7	TRBD2	TGTGCCAGCAGTTGGGGGGGTGAGACCTACGAGCAGTACTTC	CASSWGGETYEQYF
NA	TRBV5-1	TRBJ1-6	NA	TGCGCCAGCAGCTTGGAAGGGGGACGAACCAATTCACCCCTCCACTTT	CASSLEGGRTNSPLHF
NA	TRBV27	TRBJ2-3	TRBD2	TGTGCCAGCAGCCGGATAGCGGGATCCACAGATACGCAGTATTTT	CASSRIAGSTDTQYF
many	TRBV3-1	TRBJ2-5	NA	TGTGCCAGCAGCCAAGTTGGACTTACCCAAGAGACCCAGTACTTC	CASSQVGLTQETQYF
NA	TRBV3-1	TRBJ2-7	NA	TGTGCCAGCAGCTGGGCCGGGACCTCAGGCTCCTACGAGCAGTACTTC	CASSWAGTSGSYEQYF
NA	TRBV24-1	TRBJ2-4	NA	TGTGCCACCAGTGAGACAGGGACTGAGAAAAACATTCAGTACTTC	CATSETGTEKNIQYF
many	TRBV20-1	TRBJ2-2	NA	TGCAGTGCTAGGAAGAAGCCCTACACCGGGGAGCTGTTTTTT	CSARKKPYTGELFF
many	TRBV6-1	TRBJ1-2	NA	TGTGCCAGCAGTGAATATCACGGGAATAACTATGGCTACACCTTC	CASSEYHGNNYGYTF
NA	TRBV19	TRBJ2-1	TRBD2	TGTGCCAGTAGTATTAGGGCTAGCGGGGGAGATAGCTCCTACAATGAGCAGTTCTTC	CASSIRASGGDSSYNEQFF
few	TRBV6-5	TRBJ1-3	NA	TGTGCCAGCAGTTACGAGCCAGTAGGCTCTGGAAACACCATATATTTT	CASSYEPVGSGNTIYF
many	TRBV30	TRBJ1-1	NA	TGTGCCTTAGACAGGCGGAACACTGAAGCTTTCTTT	CALDRRNTEAFF
few	TRBV6-1	TRBJ2-3	NA	TGTGCCAGCAGTCCCCAGACAGGCCCCAATTTTTATACGCAGTATTTT	CASSPQTGPNFYTQYF
NA	TRBV24-1	TRBJ2-5	NA	TGTGCCACCGGGGCAAGGGATCGAGAGACCCAGTACTTC	CATGARDRETQYF
few	TRBV7-3	TRBJ1-1	NA	TGTGCCAGCAGCCCTAATTGGGATACTGAAGCTTTCTTT	CASSPNWDTEAFF
NA	TRBV5-1	TRBJ2-3	NA	TGCGCCAGCAGCGATGAGGGAGGAAGCACAAATACGCAGTATTTT	CASSDEGGSTNTQYF
many	TRBV6-2/TRBV6-3	TRBJ2-3	NA	TGTGCCAGCAGTTACCCCGAAGCGGGTCTCGGGGATACGCAGTATTTT	CASSYPEAGLGDTQYF
NA	TRBV12-3/TRBV12-4	TRBJ2-2	TRBD2	TGTGCCAGCCTGCTTTCTGGGTGGGGGAGGGCGAACACCGGGGAGCTGTTTTTT	CASLLSGWGRANTGELFF
NA	TRBV6-1	TRBJ2-7	TRBD2	TGTGCCACCGCCGGGAGGAGCCCTTCCTACGAGCAGTACTTC	CATAGRSPSYEQYF
many	TRBV7-9	TRBJ1-2	TRBD1	TGTGCCAGCAGCCTACTAACAGGGGGGGACGGCTACACCTTC	CASSLLTGGDGYTF
many	TRBV28	TRBJ1-4	TRBD1	TGTGCCAGCGGAAACAGGGGGCAACTGTTTTTT	CASGNRGQLFF
many	TRBV7-2	TRBJ2-5	TRBD1	TGTGCCAGCAGCGGTAAAGGTCAAGGGGGCTACGAGACCCAGTACTTC	CASSGKGQGGYETQYF
NA	TRBV9	TRBJ1-2	NA	TGTGCCAGCAGCGGAGGAGTTAACTATGACTACACCTTC	CASSGGVNYDYTF
NA	TRBV29-1	TRBJ2-7	TRBD1	TGCAGCGTTGGGATCAGGACAGGGGGTGAGCAGTACTTC	CSVGIRTGGEQYF
few	TRBV20-1	TRBJ1-1	NA	TGCAGTGCTAGCCGTATGAACACTGAAGCTTTCTTT	CSASRMNTEAFF
many	TRBV7-2	TRBJ2-1	TRBD2	TGTGCCAGCAGCCTTTGGACTAGCGGGGGAAATGAGCAGTTCTTC	CASSLWTSGGNEQFF
NA	TRBV5-1	TRBJ2-7	TRBD2	TGCGCCAGCAGCGGGACTAGCGGGACTCCTCCATACGAGCAGTACTTC	CASSGTSGTPPYEQYF